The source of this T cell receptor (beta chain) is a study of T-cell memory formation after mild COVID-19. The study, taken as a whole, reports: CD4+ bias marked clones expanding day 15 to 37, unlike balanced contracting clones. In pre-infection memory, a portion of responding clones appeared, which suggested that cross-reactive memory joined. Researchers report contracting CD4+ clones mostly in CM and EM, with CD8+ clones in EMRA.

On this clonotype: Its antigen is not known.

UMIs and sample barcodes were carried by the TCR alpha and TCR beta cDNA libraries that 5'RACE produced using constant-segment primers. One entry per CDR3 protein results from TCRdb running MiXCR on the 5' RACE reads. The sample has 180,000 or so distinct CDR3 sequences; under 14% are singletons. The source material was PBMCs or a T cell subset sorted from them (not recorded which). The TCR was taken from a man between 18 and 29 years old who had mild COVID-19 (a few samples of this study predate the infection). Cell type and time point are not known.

The CDR3 nucleotides read TGTGCCAGCAGCCCTCCCCGGTTGTTCGGCACTGAAGCTTTCTTT. Translated, it gives CASSPPRLFGTEAFF. This chain connects TRBV7-8 to TRBJ1-1; D call uncertain. Trimming removed 5 bases at V and 4 bases at J, with 17 bases between. This CDR3 comprises 15 residues. Germline V gene data show CDR1 as SGHVS and CDR2 as FQNEAQ.